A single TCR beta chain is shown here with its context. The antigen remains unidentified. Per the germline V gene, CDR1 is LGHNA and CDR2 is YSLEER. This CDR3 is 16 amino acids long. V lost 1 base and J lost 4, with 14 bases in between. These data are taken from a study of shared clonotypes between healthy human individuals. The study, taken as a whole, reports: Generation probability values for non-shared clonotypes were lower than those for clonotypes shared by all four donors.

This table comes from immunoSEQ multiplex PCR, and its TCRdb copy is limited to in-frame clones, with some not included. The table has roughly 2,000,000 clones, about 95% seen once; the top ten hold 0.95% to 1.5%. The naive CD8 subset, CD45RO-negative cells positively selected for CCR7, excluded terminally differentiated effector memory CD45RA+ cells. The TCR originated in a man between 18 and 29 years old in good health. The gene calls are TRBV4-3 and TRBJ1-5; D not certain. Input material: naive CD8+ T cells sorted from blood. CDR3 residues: CASSQGMGGVNQPQHF. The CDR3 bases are TGCGCCAGCAGCCAAGGAATGGGAGGTGTTAATCAGCCCCAGCATTTT.